This T cell receptor beta chain came from a study of blood T cell repertoires in COVID-19. Study-level background: Material from acute and convalescent COVID-19 was sourced from the United States, Italy and Spain.

Some clones are missing from TCRdb's copy, which holds only in-frame ones; the method was immunoSEQ multiplex PCR. The table lists around 380,000 clones, more than 75% of them singletons. Individuals aged about 18 to 89 years were recruited from roughly 22 US areas. Grouping used clinical history reported by participants in a survey and questionnaire. Two negative PCRs, clearance, or symptom resolution had been documented for recovered Cohort 3 donors. The V end was cut by 6 bases, the J end by 4 bases, with 10 bases between. The CDR3 runs to 13 residues. The count of this clone is one. This TCR came from a man aged 30 to 39 who had recovered from COVID-19. Material: PBMCs or T cells enriched from blood (not recorded which). The J gene is TRBJ2-1, the V gene TRBV12-3 or TRBV12-4, with D tentatively TRBD2 (6 bases). Written as DNA, the CDR3 is TGTGCCAGCAGACCGAGCGGGTACAATGAGCAGTTCTTC. Its protein is CASRPSGYNEQFF.